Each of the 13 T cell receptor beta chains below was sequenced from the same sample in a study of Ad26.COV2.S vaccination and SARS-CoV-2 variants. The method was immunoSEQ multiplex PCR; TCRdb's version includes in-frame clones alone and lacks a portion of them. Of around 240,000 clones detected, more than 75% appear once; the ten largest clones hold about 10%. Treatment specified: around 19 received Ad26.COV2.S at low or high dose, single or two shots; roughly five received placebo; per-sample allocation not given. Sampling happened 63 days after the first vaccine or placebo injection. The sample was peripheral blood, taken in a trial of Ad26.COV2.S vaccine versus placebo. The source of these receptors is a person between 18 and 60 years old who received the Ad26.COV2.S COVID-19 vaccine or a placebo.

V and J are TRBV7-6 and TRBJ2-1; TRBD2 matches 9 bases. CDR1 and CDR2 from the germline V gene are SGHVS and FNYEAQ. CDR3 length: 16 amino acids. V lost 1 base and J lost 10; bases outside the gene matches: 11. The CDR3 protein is CASSLGTSEYKMEQFF. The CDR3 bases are TGTGCCAGCAGCTTAGGGACTAGCGAATACAAAATGGAGCAGTTCTTC.

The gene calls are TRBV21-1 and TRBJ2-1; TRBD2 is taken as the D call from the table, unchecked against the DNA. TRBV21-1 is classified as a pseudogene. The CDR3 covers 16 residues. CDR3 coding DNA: TGTGCCAGCAGTCCAAGGGGTCAGCGGGGGACGAATGAGCAGTTCTTC. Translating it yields CASSPRGQRGTNEQFF.

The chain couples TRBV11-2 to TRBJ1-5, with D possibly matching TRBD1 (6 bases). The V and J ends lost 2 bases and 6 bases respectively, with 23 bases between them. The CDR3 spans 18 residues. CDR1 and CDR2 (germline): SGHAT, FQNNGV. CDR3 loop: CASSLQHRDIQAGQPQHF. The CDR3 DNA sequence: TGTGCCAGCAGCTTACAGCACCGGGACATCCAGGCCGGTCAGCCCCAGCATTTT.

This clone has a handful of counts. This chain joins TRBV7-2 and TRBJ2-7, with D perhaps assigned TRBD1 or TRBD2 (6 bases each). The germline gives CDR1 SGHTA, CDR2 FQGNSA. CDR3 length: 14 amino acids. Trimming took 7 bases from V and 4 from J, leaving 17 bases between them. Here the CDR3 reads CASNTGSGLYEQYF. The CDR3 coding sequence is TGTGCCAGCAACACAGGGAGCGGGCTATACGAGCAGTACTTC.

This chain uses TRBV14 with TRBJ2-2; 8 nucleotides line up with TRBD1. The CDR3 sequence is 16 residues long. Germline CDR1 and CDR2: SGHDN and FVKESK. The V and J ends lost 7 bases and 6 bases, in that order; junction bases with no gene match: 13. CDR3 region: CASTPGDRGGPGELFF. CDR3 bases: TGTGCCAGCACCCCGGGAGACAGGGGAGGCCCCGGGGAGCTGTTTTTT.

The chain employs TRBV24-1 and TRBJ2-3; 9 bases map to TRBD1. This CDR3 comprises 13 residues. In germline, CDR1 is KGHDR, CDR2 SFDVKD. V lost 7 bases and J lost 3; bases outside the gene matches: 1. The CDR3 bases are TGTGCCACCAGAGGGACAGGGACAGATACGCAGTATTTT. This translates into CATRGTGTDTQYF.

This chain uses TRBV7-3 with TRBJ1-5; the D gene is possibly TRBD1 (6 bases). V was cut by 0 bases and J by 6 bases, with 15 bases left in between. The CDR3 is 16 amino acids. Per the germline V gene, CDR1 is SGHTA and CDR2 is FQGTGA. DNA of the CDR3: TGTGCCAGCAGCTTAACAGGCGGGGGCGAGGTTCAGCCCCAGCATTTT. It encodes CASSLTGGGEVQPQHF. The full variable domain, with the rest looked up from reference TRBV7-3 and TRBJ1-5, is GAGVSQTPSNKVTEKGKYVELRCDPISGHTALYWYRQSLGQGPEFLIYFQGTGAADDSGLPNDRFFAVRPEGSVSTLKIQRTERGDSAVYLCASSLTGGGEVQPQHFGDGTRLSIL.

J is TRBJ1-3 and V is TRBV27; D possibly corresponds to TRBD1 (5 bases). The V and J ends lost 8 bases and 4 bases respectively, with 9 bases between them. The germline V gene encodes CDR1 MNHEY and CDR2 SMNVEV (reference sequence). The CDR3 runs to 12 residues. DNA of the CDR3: TGTGCCAGCCAGGGTCCCGGAAACACCATATATTTT. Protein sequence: CASQGPGNTIYF.

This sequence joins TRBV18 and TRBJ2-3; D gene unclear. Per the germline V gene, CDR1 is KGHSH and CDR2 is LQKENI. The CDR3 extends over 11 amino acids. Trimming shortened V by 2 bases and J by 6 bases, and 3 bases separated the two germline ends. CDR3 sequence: CASSPKDTQYF. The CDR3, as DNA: TGTGCCAGCTCACCAAAGGATACGCAGTATTTT.

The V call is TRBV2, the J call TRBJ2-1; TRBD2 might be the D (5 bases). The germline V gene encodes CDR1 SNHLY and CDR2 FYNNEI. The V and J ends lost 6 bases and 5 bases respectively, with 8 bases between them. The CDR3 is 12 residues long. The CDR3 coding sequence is TGTGCCAGCAGCCGACTAAACAATGAGCAGTTCTTC. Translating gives CASSRLNNEQFF.

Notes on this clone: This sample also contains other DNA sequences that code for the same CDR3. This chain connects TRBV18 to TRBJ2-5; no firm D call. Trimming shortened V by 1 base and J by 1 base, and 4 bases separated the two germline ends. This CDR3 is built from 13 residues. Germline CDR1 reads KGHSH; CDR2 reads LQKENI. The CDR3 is CASSPLSQETQYF. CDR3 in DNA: TGTGCCAGCTCACCACTCAGCCAAGAGACCCAGTACTTC.

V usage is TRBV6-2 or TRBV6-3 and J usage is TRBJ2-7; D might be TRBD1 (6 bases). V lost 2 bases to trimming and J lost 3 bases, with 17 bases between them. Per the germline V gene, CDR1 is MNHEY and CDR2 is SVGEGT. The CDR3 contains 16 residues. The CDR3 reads CASSYGHRDTGYEQYF. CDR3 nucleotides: TGTGCCAGCAGTTACGGCCACCGGGACACGGGCTACGAGCAGTACTTC.

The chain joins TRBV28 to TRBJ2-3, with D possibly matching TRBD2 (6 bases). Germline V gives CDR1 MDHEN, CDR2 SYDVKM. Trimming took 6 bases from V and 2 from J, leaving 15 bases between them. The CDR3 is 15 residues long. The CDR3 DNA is TGTGCCAGCAGCTTAACACGGGGGAACACAGATACGCAGTATTTT. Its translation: CASSLTRGNTDTQYF.